This record looks at one T cell receptor (beta chain) sequence and its context. Antigen: not known. The protocol was immunoSEQ multiplex PCR, while the TCRdb copy is restricted to in-frame clones and leaves out a portion. The sample lists 15,000 to 20,000 clones; around 80% were seen once. This sample is part of a study of T cell clonotyping in hematopoietic cell transplantation. Whole-study results and caveats: Pathologically expanded recipient clonotypes increased progressively from day 30 to day 180 as diversity fell.

The length of the CDR3 is 11 residues. Germline values: CDR1 DFQATT, CDR2 SNEGSKA (reference sequence). V was shortened by 3 bases and J by 3 bases, with 6 bases between the two germline ends. Input material: peripheral blood mononuclear cells. The TCR sequence derives from a man between 60 and 75 years old in good health. Some clones in this sample may be carry-over from other donors' samples. The genes are TRBV20-1 and TRBJ2-7; the D is unclear. The DNA of the CDR3 is TGCAGTGCTAGTAACAACTACGAGCAGTACTTC. Protein sequence: CSASNNYEQYF.